The rows below give T cell receptor beta chains drawn from one sample of a study of lymphopenia after photon versus proton radiotherapy. Data came from immunoSEQ multiplex PCR; TCRdb stores just in-frame clones and leaves some out. The top ten hold about 6.6% of the sample, which has around 31,000 clones, roughly 89% seen once. The sample was peripheral blood, taken from a patient treated with proton-based radiotherapy. Receptors originate from a woman in her 70s with pancreatic cancer. Some clones in this sample may be carry-over from other donors' samples. Both conserved end residues are part of each CDR3. The order of the fields is J gene, CDR3 length, V gene, D gene, clone size, CDR3 DNA, CDR3 protein. A D gene is named only where the DNA matches it firmly. Clone size is given for some rows only: seen once, a few or many times, or a class if the clone is expanded.

>TRBJ2-1|17|TRBV5-1|.|once
TGCGCCAGCAGCTTAATATCGGGGACGGCCTCCTACAATGAGCAGTTCTTC
CASSLISGTASYNEQFF
>TRBJ2-1|13|TRBV5-6|.|.
TGTGCCAGCCGGGACACCTTGTACAATGAGCAGTTCTTC
CASRDTLYNEQFF
>TRBJ2-7|14|TRBV9|.|.
TGTGCCAGCAGCGTAGAAGGGGACTCCTACGAGCAGTACTTC
CASSVEGDSYEQYF
>TRBJ1-1|15|TRBV15|.|.
TGTGCCACTAACTGGGGGGGATCTCCGAACACTGAAGCTTTCTTT
CATNWGGSPNTEAFF
>TRBJ2-1|16|TRBV10-1|TRBD2|.
TGCGCCAGCAGCGGACTAGCGGGACCCCTTCGCAATGAGCAGTTCTTC
CASSGLAGPLRNEQFF
>TRBJ2-7|14|TRBV19|.|.
TGTGCCAGTAGTATAGGTCAGGACAGCTACGAGCAGTACTTC
CASSIGQDSYEQYF
>TRBJ1-5|14|TRBV27|.|.
TGTGCCAGCAGTTTGGATTGGAGCAATCAGCCCCAGCATTTT
CASSLDWSNQPQHF
>TRBJ2-3|13|TRBV30|TRBD2|.
TGTGCCTGGAGTACTAGCGGGAGCGATACGCAGTATTTT
CAWSTSGSDTQYF
>TRBJ2-7|14|TRBV11-3|.|.
TGTGCCAGCAGCCCCACCACAGGGAAGAACGAGCAGTACTTC
CASSPTTGKNEQYF
>TRBJ2-3|15|TRBV27|TRBD2|once
TGTGCCAGCAGGTCACTAGCGGCAAGCACAGATACGCAGTATTTT
CASRSLAASTDTQYF
>TRBJ2-5|14|TRBV11-3|TRBD2|.
TGTGCCAGCAGCCCCCGGACTAGCCAAGAGACCCAGTACTTC
CASSPRTSQETQYF
>TRBJ2-3|17|TRBV11-2|TRBD2|.
TGTGCCAGCAGCTTAGACGGGGCTAGCGGTTATTTCGATACGCAGTATTTT
CASSLDGASGYFDTQYF
>TRBJ2-3|14|TRBV6-1|.|.
TGTGCCAGCAGACCGAGTTATGATGCAGATACGCAGTATTTT
CASRPSYDADTQYF
>TRBJ1-1|11|TRBV11-2|.|.
TGTGCCAGCAGCTTAGGGAGGGAAGCTTTCTTT
CASSLGREAFF
>TRBJ1-1|14|TRBV27|.|.
TGTGCCAGCAGTCTCGGGACGCTGAACACTGAAGCTTTCTTT
CASSLGTLNTEAFF
>TRBJ2-7|15|TRBV28|.|.
TGTGCCAGCAGTGAGGGGACGACGGTCTCCTACGAGCAGTACTTC
CASSEGTTVSYEQYF
>TRBJ1-2|14|TRBV29-1|.|.
TGCAGCGTTGGACCCGGGGGAGGGGCCTATGGCTACACCTTC
CSVGPGGGAYGYTF
>TRBJ1-3|13|TRBV11-1|.|.
TGTGCCAGCAGCCAGATGTCCGGCGGACTTCTTTATTTT
CASSQMSGGLLYF
>TRBJ2-7|18|TRBV27|TRBD2|.
TGTGCCAGCAGCCGCAGCCAGGCTTCAGGACTAGCGGATTACGAGCAGTACTTC
CASSRSQASGLADYEQYF
>TRBJ2-2|16|TRBV7-9|.|.
TGTGCCAGCAGCTCTGGCGGGGCGGGGAACACCGGGGAGCTGTTTTTT
CASSSGGAGNTGELFF
>TRBJ1-2|13|TRBV6-5|TRBD1|.
TGTGCCAGCAGTGAGGACAGGGGGCAAGGCTACACCTTC
CASSEDRGQGYTF
>TRBJ1-1|14|TRBV28|.|.
TGTGCCAGCAGTTTTCGACCGGGGAACACTGAAGCTTTCTTT
CASSFRPGNTEAFF
>TRBJ2-7|14|TRBV19|TRBD1|.
TGTGCCAGTAGCCCCGGGACAGGAGCCTACGAGCAGTACTTC
CASSPGTGAYEQYF
>TRBJ1-1|15|TRBV27|.|few
TGTGCCAGCAGTTTAAGGCCGCAGGGCAACACTGAAGCTTTCTTT
CASSLRPQGNTEAFF
>TRBJ1-2|12|TRBV28|.|once
TGTGCCAGCAGTTTTTCGGACTATGGCTACACCTTC
CASSFSDYGYTF